Below are 14 T cell receptor beta chains sequenced from a single sample in a study of T-cell reconstitution after alpha-beta-depleted transplantation in children. Unique molecular identifiers were incorporated when the TCRbeta library was constructed. MiXCR, applied by TCRdb to the PCR reads, yields one record per CDR3 protein. This table has 750,000 to 950,000 distinct CDR3 sequences, approximately 15% appearing once. Specimen: PBMCs, mostly from graft donor cells, collected 360 days after TCRalphabeta/CD19-depleted stem cell transplant. These receptors originate from a male patient younger than 18 who had a stem cell transplant for acute lymphoblastic leukemia, so the T cells may come from the graft donor.

This clonotype occurred a few times. The V call is TRBV6-2 or TRBV6-3, the J call TRBJ2-7; 9 bases map to TRBD2. V shed 2 bases, J shed 3 bases, and the junction held 5 bases outside the gene matches. In germline, CDR1 is MNHEY, CDR2 SVGEGT. This CDR3 has 15 amino acids. The CDR3 loop reads CASSYGGTSFYEQYF. Written as DNA, the CDR3 is TGTGCCAGCAGTTACGGCGGGACTAGCTTCTACGAGCAGTACTTC.

CDR3 coding DNA: TGTGCCAGCAGCTTATTGGGGGGAAAGCAGTTCTTC. Encoded protein: CASSLLGGKQFF. The chain is built from TRBV7-3 and TRBJ2-1; D is possibly TRBD2 (6 bases). V was pared by 2 bases and J by 11 bases, with 10 bases between. There are 12 residues in the CDR3. Looked up from germline, CDR1 is SGHTA and CDR2 is FQGTGA.

The rearrangement links TRBV5-1 to TRBJ2-2; D gene ambiguous. V was clipped by 0 bases and J by 1 base, with 10 bases between them. The length of the CDR3 is 16 residues. The germline V gene has CDR1 SGHRS and CDR2 YFSETQ. Here the CDR3 DNA reads TGCGCCAGCAGCTTGGGGCCTGGCCTGAACACCGGGGAGCTGTTTTTT. It codes for CASSLGPGLNTGELFF.

The chain links TRBV2 to TRBJ2-5; 9 bases agree with TRBD2. Germline-derived CDR1 and CDR2 are SNHLY and FYNNEI. The V gene end was trimmed by 2 bases and the J gene end by 3 bases; junction bases not matched to a gene: 4. This CDR3 has 15 amino acids. The chain's CDR3 is CASSEIAGDKETQYF. The CDR3 DNA reads as TGTGCCAGCAGTGAAATAGCGGGAGATAAAGAGACCCAGTACTTC.

This clonotype was found a few times. V gene TRBV4-2 combines with J gene TRBJ1-1; perhaps TRBD1 as D (5 bases). This CDR3 has 17 amino acids. Germline CDR1 is LGHNA and CDR2 is YNFKEQ. The V and J ends lost 4 bases and 6 bases respectively, with 24 bases between them. CDR3 bases: TGTGCCAGCAGCCCTGGGGGGAAGGGATTGGAGGTAGCTGAAGCTTTCTTT. As protein: CASSPGGKGLEVAEAFF.

This clonotype showed up many times. The rearrangement uses TRBV7-9 and TRBJ2-7; 14 bases map to TRBD2. Germline values: CDR1 SEHNR, CDR2 FQNEAQ (reference sequence). V lost 5 bases and J lost 4; bases outside the gene matches: 13. CDR3 size: 18 residues. The CDR3 nucleotides are TGTGCCAGCAGCGGGACTAGCGGGAGTTATTTAGAGTGGTACGAGCAGTACTTC. Protein sequence: CASSGTSGSYLEWYEQYF.

In its sample, this clonotype was seen a few times. CDR3 DNA: TGCAGTGCCGCCACAGAACCCAAGCAGCCCCAGCATTTT. Amino acid sequence: CSAATEPKQPQHF. V and J are TRBV20-1 and TRBJ1-5; no clear D gene. Germline CDR1 is DFQATT and CDR2 is SNEGSKA (reference sequence). V dropped 6 bases and J dropped 7 bases, with 16 bases sitting between them. This CDR3 has 13 residues.

The V call is TRBV20-1, the J call TRBJ2-7, with D hard to call. The CDR3 contains 12 residues. The V gene lost 2 bases and the J gene lost 2 bases, with 7 bases spanning the gap. Germline CDR1 and CDR2: DFQATT and SNEGSKA (reference sequence). Here the CDR3 reads CSARLRTYEQYF. DNA for the CDR3: TGCAGTGCTAGACTCCGTACCTACGAGCAGTACTTC.

This clonotype showed up just once. This rearrangement joins TRBV10-2 to TRBJ2-5; D uncertain. The CDR3 runs 14 residues. The germline gives CDR1 WSHSY, CDR2 SAAADI. V lost 7 bases and J 2 bases, leaving 14 bases between the germline ends. In DNA, the CDR3 is TGCGCCAGCAAAATTGGACGTTTGCAAGAGACCCAGTACTTC. Translation gives CASKIGRLQETQYF.

There are a few counts of this clonotype. The gene calls are TRBV19 and TRBJ2-1, with TRBD1 identical over 8 bases. Unmatched junction bases numbered 3, after V lost 3 bases and J lost 8 bases. This CDR3 is built from 13 residues. Germline assignment: CDR1 LNHDA and CDR2 SQIVND (reference sequence). CDR3 DNA: TGTGCCAGTAGTATCCCGACAGGGGATGAGCAGTTCTTC. This sequence encodes CASSIPTGDEQFF.

The CDR3 DNA sequence: TGTGCCAGCAGTCCCCAACGCTTACTAGCCAAAAACATTCAGTACTTC. This sequence encodes CASSPQRLLAKNIQYF. The rearrangement uses TRBV27 and TRBJ2-4; D ambiguous. CDR3 length equals 16 residues. The V gene lost 5 bases and the J gene lost 0 bases, with 14 bases spanning the gap. Per germline, CDR1 MNHEY and CDR2 SMNVEV (reference sequence).

The genes are TRBV5-1 and TRBJ2-1, with a tentative D call TRBD2 (5 bases). Trimming stripped 3 bases from V and 4 bases from J, with 20 bases between. Germline V gene sequence: CDR1 SGHRS, CDR2 YFSETQ. CDR3 length: 17 amino acids. The CDR3 reads CASSSRTDTPFYNEQFF. CDR3 in DNA: TGCGCCAGCAGCTCCCGGACTGACACCCCGTTTTACAATGAGCAGTTCTTC.

This clonotype was recorded a few times. The CDR3 is CASSLFAGPDTEAFF. The CDR3 DNA follows: TGTGCCAGCTCACTCTTCGCAGGGCCCGACACTGAAGCTTTCTTT. V is TRBV18 and J is TRBJ1-1; D may be TRBD1 (5 bases). Germline V gene sequence: CDR1 KGHSH, CDR2 LQKENI. CDR3 length equals 15 residues. With 4 bases removed from V and 3 bases from J, the gap between germline ends came to 15 bases.

V usage is TRBV13 and J usage is TRBJ2-3, with 8 bases matching TRBD2. With V trimmed by 1 base and J by 6 bases, 6 bases remained unmatched. Germline V lookup: CDR1 PRHDT, CDR2 FYEKMQ (reference sequence). The CDR3 contains 15 residues. The chain's CDR3 is CASSLAGRASDTQYF. The CDR3 DNA is TGTGCCAGCAGCTTAGCCGGGAGGGCCAGCGATACGCAGTATTTT.